The rows below give T cell receptor beta chains drawn from one sample of a study of T cells in Graves' hyperthyroidism and ophthalmopathy. MiXCR was run by TCRdb on the multiplex PCR reads, yielding one entry per CDR3 protein. The top ten hold 17% of the sample, which has 530,000 or so distinct CDR3 sequences, 17% seen once. The sequenced sample was blood. These receptor sequences come from a woman between 18 and 30 years old with Graves' ophthalmopathy. Each CDR3 is given with its conserved first and last residue. D genes are given only for firm matches. Size tells how often a clone was seen (once, few, many) or the class of an expanded clone, and some rows leave it out.

D: TRBD1; size: .; V: TRBV2; J: TRBJ1-2; CDR3: CASSTEQGAENYGYTF; DNA: TGTGCCAGCAGTACTGAACAGGGGGCAGAAAACTATGGCTACACCTTC
D: .; size: many; V: TRBV12-3/TRBV12-4; J: TRBJ2-1; CDR3: CATGLFGEQFF; DNA: TGTGCCACCGGACTTTTCGGTGAGCAGTTCTTC
D: TRBD1; size: few; V: TRBV6-1; J: TRBJ1-1; CDR3: CASRSRTGQAFF; DNA: TGTGCCAGCAGATCGAGGACAGGCCAAGCTTTCTTT
D: TRBD1; size: many; V: TRBV30; J: TRBJ2-5; CDR3: CAWSLGDRGETQYF; DNA: TGTGCCTGGAGTCTTGGGGACAGAGGAGAGACCCAGTACTTC
D: TRBD2; size: few; V: TRBV9; J: TRBJ2-1; CDR3: CASSGRERGGAYNEQFF; DNA: TGTGCCAGCAGCGGGCGAGAGCGCGGGGGGGCCTACAATGAGCAGTTCTTC
D: .; size: .; V: TRBV7-3; J: TRBJ1-1; CDR3: CASSLTGAGVNTEAFF; DNA: TGTGCCAGCAGCTTAACCGGGGCAGGGGTGAACACTGAAGCTTTCTTT
D: .; size: .; V: TRBV20-1; J: TRBJ2-2; CDR3: CSARDGARLFF; DNA: TGCAGTGCTAGGGATGGGGCAAGGCTGTTTTTT
D: .; size: .; V: TRBV30; J: TRBJ1-6; CDR3: CAWIPRTGPLHF; DNA: TGTGCCTGGATTCCCAGGACCGGACCCCTCCACTTT
D: TRBD2; size: many; V: TRBV29-1; J: TRBJ2-1; CDR3: CSAPGLARNEQFF; DNA: TGCAGCGCGCCGGGACTAGCGAGGAATGAGCAGTTCTTC
D: .; size: many; V: TRBV7-2; J: TRBJ1-2; CDR3: CASSLRWGSRYGYTF; DNA: TGTGCCAGCAGCCTCCGGTGGGGTAGTAGATATGGCTACACCTTC
D: TRBD2; size: many; V: TRBV5-1; J: TRBJ2-1; CDR3: CASSLVLSGRSNEQFF; DNA: TGCGCCAGCAGCTTGGTCCTTAGCGGGAGGAGCAATGAGCAGTTCTTC
D: .; size: many; V: TRBV20-1; J: TRBJ2-7; CDR3: CSASLPSNTYEQYF; DNA: TGCAGTGCTAGTTTGCCCTCCAATACCTACGAGCAGTACTTC
D: TRBD1; size: many; V: TRBV30; J: TRBJ1-1; CDR3: CAWSTFGGQGAPAFF; DNA: TGTGCCTGGAGTACCTTCGGGGGACAGGGGGCACCAGCTTTCTTT
D: TRBD1; size: .; V: TRBV7-9; J: TRBJ2-4; CDR3: CASSLGQGNPKNIQYF; DNA: TGTGCCAGCAGCCTCGGACAGGGAAATCCCAAAAACATTCAGTACTTC
D: .; size: few; V: TRBV7-9; J: TRBJ2-2; CDR3: CASSSTDRNTGELFF; DNA: TGTGCCAGCAGCTCCACTGACAGGAACACCGGGGAGCTGTTTTTT
D: TRBD1; size: many; V: TRBV3-1; J: TRBJ1-2; CDR3: CASSLDRVSYGYTF; DNA: TGTGCCAGCAGCCTTGACAGGGTCTCATATGGCTACACCTTC
D: TRBD2; size: .; V: TRBV6-4; J: TRBJ2-7; CDR3: CASRRREGRPPYEQYF; DNA: TGTGCCAGCCGCCGGCGGGAGGGCCGGCCTCCCTACGAGCAGTACTTC
D: TRBD2; size: .; V: TRBV11-2; J: TRBJ2-1; CDR3: CASSLWTSGGAGYNEQFF; DNA: TGTGCCAGCAGCTTGTGGACTAGCGGGGGGGCAGGTTACAATGAGCAGTTCTTC
D: .; size: few; V: TRBV5-6; J: TRBJ1-1; CDR3: CASSLNIPVGVAFF; DNA: TGTGCCAGCAGCTTGAATATTCCCGTCGGGGTGGCTTTCTTT
D: TRBD1; size: many; V: TRBV9; J: TRBJ2-7; CDR3: CASSVGDREYEQYF; DNA: TGTGCCAGCAGCGTAGGGGACAGAGAATACGAGCAGTACTTC
D: TRBD2; size: many; V: TRBV20-1; J: TRBJ2-7; CDR3: CSAPRTSGSPYEQYF; DNA: TGCAGTGCTCCCCGGACTAGCGGGAGCCCCTACGAGCAGTACTTC
D: TRBD2; size: once; V: TRBV2; J: TRBJ2-5; CDR3: CASTDEREGETQYF; DNA: TGTGCCAGCACGGACGAGCGGGAGGGCGAGACCCAGTACTTC
D: TRBD1; size: many; V: TRBV5-8; J: TRBJ2-7; CDR3: CASSYVGTGGYEQYF; DNA: TGTGCCAGCAGCTACGTAGGGACAGGGGGCTACGAGCAGTACTTC
D: TRBD1; size: few; V: TRBV7-2; J: TRBJ1-5; CDR3: CASSSQGFSNQPQHF; DNA: TGTGCCAGCAGCTCACAGGGGTTCAGCAATCAGCCCCAGCATTTT
D: TRBD1; size: .; V: TRBV19; J: TRBJ1-2; CDR3: CASSMKSGQNYGYTF; DNA: TGTGCCAGTAGTATGAAGTCGGGACAGAACTATGGCTACACCTTC
D: TRBD1; size: many; V: TRBV30; J: TRBJ2-2; CDR3: CAWTSDRVAGELFF; DNA: TGTGCCTGGACTTCCGACAGGGTAGCTGGGGAGCTGTTTTTT
D: .; size: many; V: TRBV5-6; J: TRBJ1-1; CDR3: CASSFGAGTEAFF; DNA: TGTGCCAGCAGCTTTGGGGCGGGCACTGAAGCTTTCTTT
D: TRBD2; size: few; V: TRBV11-3; J: TRBJ2-7; CDR3: CASSLQTSGSNEQYF; DNA: TGTGCCAGCAGCTTACAGACTAGCGGGAGCAACGAGCAGTACTTC
D: .; size: many; V: TRBV7-3; J: TRBJ2-1; CDR3: CASSPPGSNEQFF; DNA: TGTGCCAGCAGCCCCCCGGGGAGTAATGAGCAGTTCTTC
D: .; size: .; V: TRBV5-1; J: TRBJ1-2; CDR3: CASKKGLSYGYTF; DNA: TGCGCCAGCAAAAAGGGCCTATCCTATGGCTACACCTTC
D: TRBD1; size: many; V: TRBV4-1; J: TRBJ2-3; CDR3: CASLGTDGDTQYF; DNA: TGCGCCAGTCTGGGGACAGATGGAGATACGCAGTATTTT
D: .; size: many; V: TRBV2; J: TRBJ1-1; CDR3: CASAEHVLNTEAFF; DNA: TGTGCCAGCGCCGAGCACGTTCTGAACACTGAAGCTTTCTTT
D: .; size: .; V: TRBV6-5; J: TRBJ2-7; CDR3: CASSYSNGQGPYEQYF; DNA: TGTGCCAGCAGTTACTCGAACGGGCAGGGTCCCTACGAGCAGTACTTC
D: .; size: .; V: TRBV19; J: TRBJ2-2; CDR3: CASSGQQFTGELFF; DNA: TGTGCCAGTAGTGGGCAGCAGTTCACCGGGGAGCTGTTTTTT
D: TRBD2; size: .; V: TRBV4-2; J: TRBJ2-1; CDR3: CASSPGTSGAYSYNEQFF; DNA: TGTGCCAGCAGCCCCGGGACTAGCGGAGCCTACTCCTACAATGAGCAGTTCTTC
D: TRBD1; size: .; V: TRBV19; J: TRBJ2-6; CDR3: CASNLGQGFSGANVLTF; DNA: TGTGCCAGTAATTTGGGACAGGGATTCTCTGGGGCCAACGTCCTGACTTTC
D: TRBD1; size: many; V: TRBV24-1; J: TRBJ1-5; CDR3: CATSDSTGNNQPQHF; DNA: TGTGCCACCAGTGATTCGACAGGGAACAATCAGCCCCAGCATTTT
D: .; size: many; V: TRBV5-4; J: TRBJ1-1; CDR3: CASSLGNGMNTEAFF; DNA: TGTGCCAGCAGCTTGGGAAACGGGATGAACACTGAAGCTTTCTTT
D: TRBD2; size: .; V: TRBV13; J: TRBJ2-1; CDR3: CASSSGRRGGIYEQFF; DNA: TGTGCCAGCAGCTCAGGTCGCCGGGGGGGCATCTATGAGCAGTTCTTC
D: .; size: few; V: TRBV6-4; J: TRBJ2-1; CDR3: CASSDDNYNEQFF; DNA: TGTGCCAGCAGTGACGACAACTACAATGAGCAGTTCTTC
D: TRBD1; size: once; V: TRBV28; J: TRBJ2-6; CDR3: CASSPDRPSGANVLTF; DNA: TGTGCCAGCAGCCCGGACAGGCCCTCTGGGGCCAACGTCCTGACTTTC